Presented here are 6 T cell receptor beta chains from one specimen sequenced in a study of T cell repertoires in cytomegalovirus infection. No antigens are known for them. TCRdb analysed the reads with MiXCR anew, one entry per CDR3 protein. The sample contains under 450,000 distinct CDR3 sequences, roughly a third of which appear only once. Sequencing was performed on cultured PBMCs, taken from culture after CMV antigen stimulation. The receptor source for this set is a human donor in good health (CMV status not recorded). Some clones in this sample may be carry-over from other donors' samples.

The chain combines TRBV12-3 or TRBV12-4 with TRBJ1-5; perhaps TRBD1 as D (6 bases). The CDR3 spans 15 residues. V gave up 1 base and J gave up 3 bases, with 10 bases separating them. The CDR3 DNA reads TGTGCCAGCAGTTTAGACGACAGGCCCAATCAGCCCCAGCATTTT. Translating gives CASSLDDRPNQPQHF.

The rearrangement uses TRBV7-2 and TRBJ2-7, with 9 bases aligning to TRBD2. CDR1 is SGHTA and CDR2 is FQGNSA in the germline V gene. The CDR3 has 14 residues. V was clipped by 3 bases and J by 9 bases; unmatched bases: 9. The CDR3 DNA reads TGTGCCAGCAGCTTGTCTAGCGGGACTTCGGGGCAGTACGTC. Amino acids: CASSLSSGTSGQYV.

The chain is built from TRBV6-5 and TRBJ1-3; the D is unclear. The germline V gene encodes CDR1 MNHEY and CDR2 SVGAGI. V was cut by 2 bases and J by 2 bases, with 10 bases left in between. The CDR3 extends over 15 amino acids. CDR3: CASSYGPYPGNTIYF. CDR3 coding DNA: TGTGCCAGCAGTTACGGCCCCTACCCTGGAAACACCATATATTTT.

This clonotype was counted a few times. The gene calls are TRBV7-2 and TRBJ1-2, with 7 bases fitting TRBD1. Germline V gene sequence: CDR1 SGHTA, CDR2 FQGNSA. The CDR3 is 14 amino acids. The ends lost 5 bases at V and 4 bases at J; junction bases unmatched: 7. CDR3: CASSIRDSFYGYTF. The CDR3 nucleotides read TGTGCCAGCAGCATCCGGGACAGCTTCTATGGCTACACCTTC. The full variable domain, its missing parts supplied by reference TRBV7-2 and TRBJ1-2, is GAGVSQSPSNKVTEKGKDVELRCDPISGHTALYWYRQSLGQGLEFLIYFQGNSAPDKSGLPSDRFSAERTGGSVSTLTIQRTQQEDSAVYLCASSIRDSFYGYTFGSGTRLTVV.

This clonotype was recorded many times. The chain recombines TRBV20-1 with TRBJ2-2; D remains unclear. V was cut by 1 base and J by 7 bases, with 4 bases left in between. Germline loops: CDR1 DFQATT, CDR2 SNEGSKA (reference sequence). The CDR3 has 11 residues. The CDR3 reads CSARVIGELFF. CDR3 coding DNA: TGCAGTGCTAGAGTGATCGGGGAGCTGTTTTTT.

The chain carries TRBV6-2 or TRBV6-3 and TRBJ2-5; TRBD2 might be the D (5 bases). The V gene lost 8 bases and the J gene lost 0 bases, with 10 bases spanning the gap. The CDR3 length is 13 residues. Germline-derived CDR1 and CDR2 are MNHEY and SVGEGT. CDR3 coding DNA: TGTGCCAGCCATTGGCGGGACCAAGAGACCCAGTACTTC. Residues: CASHWRDQETQYF.